These 17 T cell receptor beta chains share one sample of origin, sequenced in a study of T-cell reconstitution after alpha-beta-depleted transplantation in children. This sample's TCRbeta library carried unique molecular identifier barcodes. TCRdb passed the PCR reads through MiXCR, listing each CDR3 protein once. Of fewer than 550,000 distinct CDR3 sequences listed, over 9.5% are singletons. The source material was PBMCs, mostly from graft donor cells, sampled 180 days after TCRalphabeta/CD19-depleted stem cell transplant. The source of these receptors is a female patient between 2 and 15 years old who had a stem cell transplant for aplastic anemia, so the T cells may come from the graft donor.

The chain couples TRBV21-1 to TRBJ2-7; the table's TRBD1 call for D was not verified on the DNA. TRBV21-1 is given as a pseudogene. The CDR3 spans 11 residues. The DNA of the CDR3 is TGTGCCAGCAGCCGGACAGGCGAGCAGTACGTC. Protein: CASSRTGEQYV.

This clonotype occurred a few times. This chain connects TRBV6-5 to TRBJ2-6; D is unclear. This CDR3 is built from 15 residues. CDR1 and CDR2 (germline): MNHEY, SVGAGI. Trimming took off 4 bases at V and 0 bases at J, with 7 bases between the two ends. CDR3: CASSSVFSGANVLTF. The CDR3 DNA reads as TGTGCCAGCAGTTCCGTTTTCTCTGGGGCCAACGTCCTGACTTTC.

This clonotype was found a few times. The chain has TRBV7-9 and TRBJ2-1, with TRBD2 matching over 7 bases. CDR3 size: 14 residues. The junction had 7 bases not matched to a gene; V was cut back by 4 bases and J by 7 bases. CDR1 and CDR2 from the germline V gene are SEHNR and FQNEAQ (reference sequence). The CDR3 nucleotides read TGTGCCAGCAGCTCCCGACTAGCTTTAAATGAGCAGTTCTTC. Translated, it gives CASSSRLALNEQFF. Full variable domain (rest looked up from reference TRBV7-9 and TRBJ2-1): DTGVSQNPRHKITKRGQNVTFRCDPISEHNRLYWYRQTLGQGPEFLTYFQNEAQLEKSRLLSDRFSAERPKGSFSTLEIQRTEQGDSAMYLCASSSRLALNEQFFGPGTRLTVL.

This chain uses TRBV6-1 with TRBJ2-1; D is possibly TRBD1 (6 bases). This CDR3 comprises 16 residues. The V end lost 0 bases, the J end lost 10 bases, and 19 bases lay between the germline ends. The germline V gene encodes CDR1 MNHNS and CDR2 SASEGT. The CDR3 here is CASSEAASNRAREQFF. The CDR3 region has the DNA TGTGCCAGCAGTGAAGCGGCCTCGAACAGGGCACGGGAGCAGTTCTTC.

This chain connects TRBV6-2 or TRBV6-3 to TRBJ2-7; 7 bases are shared with TRBD1. Germline V lookup: CDR1 MNHEY, CDR2 SVGEGT. With 10 bases clipped from V and 2 bases from J, the junction kept 20 bases outside the gene matches. The CDR3 consists of 17 residues. The CDR3 DNA is TGTGCCACCGCCTTGGGGCCTGACAGGGCAGTCCCCTACGAGCAGTACGTC. It specifies CATALGPDRAVPYEQYV.

The rearrangement uses TRBV3-1 and TRBJ2-2; TRBD2 matches at 12 bases. CDR1 and CDR2 from the germline V gene are LGHDT and YNNKEL (reference sequence). This CDR3 has 20 residues. J gave up 0 bases and V 0 bases, and 8 bases lay outside the gene matches. The CDR3 sequence is CASSQDHGLAGRPNTGELFF. The CDR3 coding sequence is TGTGCCAGCAGCCAAGATCACGGACTAGCGGGACGACCGAACACCGGGGAGCTGTTTTTT.

This clonotype was detected ten times or more. CDR3: CSASLRREKTLEQFF. CDR3 nucleotide sequence: TGCAGTGCTAGCCTGAGGCGGGAGAAAACCCTTGAGCAGTTCTTC. V gene TRBV20-1 combines with J gene TRBJ2-1; the match to TRBD2 covers 7 bases. The length of the CDR3 is 15 residues. Germline V gene lookup returns CDR1 DFQATT and CDR2 SNEGSKA (reference sequence). The V and J ends lost 3 bases and 9 bases, in that order; junction bases with no gene match: 14.

The V and J genes are TRBV7-9 and TRBJ2-5; 7 positions match TRBD2. CDR1 SEHNR and CDR2 FQNEAQ come from the germline V gene (reference sequence). The CDR3 totals 17 residues. The ends lost 5 bases at V and 2 bases at J; junction bases unmatched: 14. The CDR3 region is CASSPRYRGGPQETQYF. The CDR3 DNA sequence: TGTGCCAGCAGCCCCAGATATAGGGGAGGGCCTCAAGAGACCCAGTACTTC.

This clonotype has more than one count but fewer than ten. The genes are TRBV7-8 and TRBJ2-4; no firm D call. The CDR3 runs to 13 residues. V lost 1 base to trimming and J lost 7 bases, with 8 bases between them. Germline V gene data show CDR1 as SGHVS and CDR2 as FQNEAQ. The CDR3 nucleotides read TGTGCCAGCAGCTTAGTTTCCCGGAACATTCAGTACTTC. Its protein is CASSLVSRNIQYF.

J is TRBJ2-7 and V is TRBV4-3; 10 nucleotides match TRBD1. This CDR3 is 16 amino acids long. The V segment lost 3 bases and the J segment 6 bases; nucleotides outside the gene matches: 11. Germline CDR1 and CDR2: LGHNA and YSLEER. The CDR3 DNA follows: TGCGCCAGCAGCCATCTGAGGGGGACAGGGGACGCCGAGCAGTACTTC. The encoded protein is CASSHLRGTGDAEQYF.

The chain couples TRBV21-1 to TRBJ1-5; TRBD1, the table's D call, was not compared with the DNA. TRBV21-1 represents a pseudogene. CDR3 length equals 16 residues. The CDR3 loop is CASSKVLGRGHQPQHF. The CDR3 region has the DNA TGTGCCAGCAGCAAGGTCCTTGGGAGGGGGCATCAGCCCCAGCATTTT.

This clonotype turned up a few times. The chain recombines TRBV10-3 with TRBJ2-7, with D perhaps TRBD1 (5 bases). Germline CDR1 reads ENHRY; CDR2 reads SYGVKD. Trimming cost V 6 bases and J 0 bases, with 12 bases left between them. The CDR3 has 14 residues. The CDR3 loop reads CAISLTETSYEQYF. CDR3 nucleotide sequence: TGTGCCATCAGCCTGACAGAGACCTCCTACGAGCAGTACTTC.

This clonotype was seen only a few times. V gene TRBV5-4 combines with J gene TRBJ2-1, with TRBD2 identical over 13 bases. CDR1 is SGHNT, CDR2 YYREEE, per germline (reference sequence). The ends lost 3 bases at V and 7 bases at J; junction bases unmatched: 1. CDR3 size: 14 residues. CDR3 residues: CASSSTSGRNEQFF. In DNA, the CDR3 is TGTGCCAGCAGCTCGACTAGCGGGAGGAATGAGCAGTTCTTC.

The table lists this clonotype with a few counts. The V call is TRBV28, the J call TRBJ2-7, with TRBD2 matching 10 bases. The CDR3 covers 15 residues. Trimming removed 8 bases from V and 3 bases from J; junction bases left unmatched: 10. Germline V gives CDR1 MDHEN, CDR2 SYDVKM. The DNA of the CDR3 is TGTGCCAGCCGCTTTCTAGCGGGAGAGAGCTACGAGCAGTACTTC. Its protein is CASRFLAGESYEQYF.

This clonotype was observed a few times. This chain uses TRBV7-2 with TRBJ2-3; D is ambiguous. The V end was cut by 0 bases, the J end by 8 bases, with 9 bases between. This CDR3 comprises 13 residues. The germline CDR1 and CDR2 sequences are SGHTA and FQGNSA. The CDR3 here is CASSLAEDGTQYF. The DNA for the CDR3 is TGTGCCAGCAGCTTAGCCGAGGACGGTACGCAGTATTTT. Full variable domain (missing parts from reference TRBV7-2 and TRBJ2-3): GAGVSQSPSNKVTEKGKDVELRCDPISGHTALYWYRQSLGQGLEFLIYFQGNSAPDKSGLPSDRFSAERTGGSVSTLTIQRTQQEDSAVYLCASSLAEDGTQYFGPGTRLTVL.

This chain uses TRBV29-1 with TRBJ1-2; D not resolved. The V gene lost 4 bases and the J gene lost 8 bases, with 11 bases spanning the gap. The CDR3 is 11 residues long. Germline values: CDR1 SQVTM, CDR2 ANQGSEA. DNA for the CDR3: TGCAGCGTTGGTCGAAGCAGCGGCTACACCTTC. Translation: CSVGRSSGYTF.

The V gene is TRBV7-2, the J gene TRBJ2-4; D may be TRBD2 (6 bases). There are 15 residues in the CDR3. Germline V gives CDR1 SGHTA, CDR2 FQGNSA. V lost 2 bases and J lost 6, with 14 bases in between. DNA for the CDR3: TGTGCCAGCAGCTTAATTACGGGACTTGGAAACATTCAGTACTTC. Protein: CASSLITGLGNIQYF.